The rows below give T cell receptor beta chains drawn from one sample of a study of shared clonotypes between healthy human individuals. Data came from immunoSEQ multiplex PCR; TCRdb stores just in-frame clones and leaves some out. The repertoire includes millions of clones, 85% to 95% of them detected once, and approximately 1.2% sits in the top ten. Specimen: naive CD8+ T cells sorted from blood. Every receptor here comes from a young man in good health. Both conserved end residues are part of each CDR3. A D gene is named only where the DNA matches it firmly. Only part of the rows carry a size: once, few, many, or a class if the clone is expanded.

d_call	j_call	clone_size	v_call	cdr3_aa	cdr3_nt
TRBD1	TRBJ2-7	NA	TRBV19	CASEDRDYEQYF	TGTGCCAGCGAAGACAGGGACTACGAGCAGTACTTC
TRBD1	TRBJ1-4	NA	TRBV7-9	CASSRTGSYEKLFF	TGTGCCAGCAGCCGGACAGGGTCGTATGAAAAACTGTTTTTT
NA	TRBJ2-3	NA	TRBV5-6	CASSFGEADTQYF	TGTGCCAGCAGCTTCGGTGAGGCAGATACGCAGTATTTT
NA	TRBJ2-7	once	TRBV7-9	CASSPRGGGYEQYF	TGTGCCAGCAGCCCGAGGGGAGGGGGTTACGAGCAGTACTTC
TRBD1	TRBJ2-7	NA	TRBV4-1	CASSQTGTGAYEQYF	TGCGCCAGCAGCCAAACCGGGACAGGAGCTTACGAGCAGTACTTC
NA	TRBJ1-1	NA	TRBV7-9	CASSLPLNTEAFF	TGTGCCAGCAGCCTTCCTTTGAACACTGAAGCTTTCTTT
TRBD1	TRBJ1-1	NA	TRBV27	CASGTTGGWNTEAFF	TGTGCCAGCGGTACTACAGGGGGCTGGAACACTGAAGCTTTCTTT
NA	TRBJ2-5	NA	TRBV6-5	CASSYQGGEETQYF	TGTGCCAGCAGTTACCAAGGCGGAGAAGAGACCCAGTACTTC
NA	TRBJ2-1	NA	TRBV5-1	CASSLQGNEQFF	TGCGCCAGCAGCTTACAGGGCAATGAGCAGTTCTTC
NA	TRBJ1-2	NA	TRBV9	CASSVGALDDGYTF	TGTGCCAGCAGCGTAGGAGCTTTGGATGATGGCTACACCTTC
TRBD1	TRBJ1-5	NA	TRBV19	CASSIVTGAQPQHF	TGTGCCAGTAGTATCGTAACAGGGGCTCAGCCCCAGCATTTT
NA	TRBJ2-7	NA	TRBV4-1	CASRSSYEQYF	TGCGCCAGCAGGAGCTCCTACGAGCAGTACTTC
NA	TRBJ1-1	NA	TRBV27	CASSLATTGTEAFF	TGTGCCAGCAGTTTGGCTACAACTGGCACTGAAGCTTTCTTT
NA	TRBJ2-1	NA	TRBV11-2	CASSLQTSYNEQFF	TGTGCCAGCAGCCTCCAAACAAGTTACAATGAGCAGTTCTTC
TRBD2	TRBJ2-3	NA	TRBV10-1	CASSEAGGITDTQYF	TGCGCCAGCAGTGAAGCGGGAGGGATCACAGATACGCAGTATTTT
NA	TRBJ2-5	NA	TRBV12-5	CASGLVAQYQETQYF	TGTGCTAGTGGTTTGGTAGCTCAGTACCAAGAGACCCAGTACTTC
TRBD2	TRBJ2-7	NA	TRBV30	CAWSPPGLAGGPGQYF	TGTGCCTGGAGTCCACCGGGACTAGCGGGAGGGCCTGGGCAGTACTTC
TRBD2	TRBJ2-5	NA	TRBV7-9	CASSSLTSGRYQETQYF	TGTGCCAGCAGCTCGCTGACTAGCGGGAGGTACCAAGAGACCCAGTACTTC
NA	TRBJ2-1	once	TRBV4-1	CASSQALGGLNNEQFF	TGCGCCAGCAGCCAAGCTTTGGGGGGCTTGAACAATGAGCAGTTCTTC
NA	TRBJ2-7	NA	TRBV5-4	CASSLDIDYEQYF	TGTGCCAGCAGCTTGGATATTGATTACGAGCAGTACTTC
NA	TRBJ2-7	NA	TRBV5-4	CASSLGVGVEQYF	TGTGCCAGCAGCTTAGGGGTCGGCGTCGAGCAGTACTTC
NA	TRBJ2-7	NA	TRBV9	CASSVGRVATYEQYF	TGTGCCAGCAGCGTAGGGCGGGTAGCGACCTACGAGCAGTACTTC
NA	TRBJ2-3	NA	TRBV7-9	CASSLAEGPGDTQYF	TGTGCCAGCAGCTTAGCGGAGGGGCCCGGAGATACGCAGTATTTT
TRBD2	TRBJ2-2	NA	TRBV9	CASSVGGSGSPNTGELFF	TGTGCCAGCAGCGTAGGGGGTAGCGGGAGTCCGAACACCGGGGAGCTGTTTTTT
NA	TRBJ1-2	NA	TRBV5-1	CASSLVTGSNYGYTF	TGCGCCAGCAGCTTGGTAACAGGGTCAAACTATGGCTACACCTTC
NA	TRBJ2-3	NA	TRBV4-2	CASSQATPLGPTDTSTDTQYF	TGTGCCAGCAGCCAAGCGACTCCGTTGGGACCTACAGACACTAGCACAGATACGCAGTATTTT
NA	TRBJ2-2	NA	TRBV30	CAWSGDNTGELFF	TGTGCCTGGAGCGGAGACAACACCGGGGAGCTGTTTTTT
TRBD2	TRBJ2-2	NA	TRBV13	CASSLLIGLGNTGELFF	TGTGCCAGCAGCTTATTGATTGGACTAGGGAACACCGGGGAGCTGTTTTTT
NA	TRBJ1-5	NA	TRBV10-1	CARDECEPQHF	TGCGCCAGGGACGAATGTGAGCCCCAGCATTTT
TRBD1	TRBJ1-4	NA	TRBV7-9	CASSPPRQGDEKLFF	TGTGCCAGCAGCCCCCCGCGACAGGGCGACGAAAAACTGTTTTTT
NA	TRBJ2-7	once	TRBV20-1	CSASEGYEQYF	TGCAGTGCTAGCGAGGGCTACGAGCAGTACTTC
NA	TRBJ1-2	NA	TRBV6-5	CASSYANKDGAYGYTF	TGTGCCAGCAGTTACGCAAACAAGGACGGTGCCTATGGCTACACCTTC